The 20 T cell receptor beta chains in this list originate from one sample, sequenced in a study of blood T cells in healthy people across ages. A second PCR of 7 to 11 cycles used a sample-barcoded 5' primer and a J-beta primer mix. Each CDR3 protein gets one entry after TCRdb re-called the 5' RACE reads with MiXCR. Here the sample spans about 1.4 million distinct CDR3 sequences, 59% being singletons. Specimen: blood. The receptors were sampled from a man in his late teens or twenties in good health.

The chain combines TRBV6-6 with TRBJ1-1; TRBD1 matches at 9 bases. The V gene's germline CDR1 is MNHNY and CDR2 SVGAGI (reference sequence). The CDR3 runs to 15 residues. Losses at the gene ends were 2 bases for V and 1 base for J; bases not matched to a gene: 2. CDR3 sequence: CASSYPTGGNTEAFF. CDR3 in DNA: TGTGCCAGCAGTTACCCGACAGGGGGGAACACTGAAGCTTTCTTT.

J is TRBJ1-4 and V is TRBV2; D is possibly TRBD1 (5 bases). The CDR3 extends over 14 amino acids. V lost 7 bases and J lost 8, with 17 bases in between. Germline V gene sequence: CDR1 SNHLY, CDR2 FYNNEI. The CDR3 protein is CASIFQGRGEKLFF. CDR3 bases: TGTGCCAGCATATTTCAGGGACGTGGGGAAAAACTGTTTTTT.

The chain recombines TRBV19 with TRBJ1-5, with no clear D. Germline V lookup: CDR1 LNHDA, CDR2 SQIVND (reference sequence). Between the trimmed V and J ends, which lost 3 bases and 4 bases, there was a span of 10 bases. The CDR3 sequence is 14 residues long. Here the CDR3 reads CASSILAGNQPQHF. In DNA, the CDR3 is TGTGCCAGTAGTATCTTAGCCGGTAATCAGCCCCAGCATTTT.

The rearrangement uses TRBV5-6 and TRBJ2-1; 10 positions match TRBD2. V was pared by 1 base and J by 4 bases, with 8 bases of the junction left unmatched. The germline gives CDR1 SGHDT, CDR2 YYEEEE. This CDR3 spans 17 amino acids. The CDR3 DNA reads TGTGCCAGCAGCTTGTATCGGCTAGCGGGGGCATACAATGAGCAGTTCTTC. Amino acids: CASSLYRLAGAYNEQFF. Drawing the rest from reference TRBV5-6 and TRBJ2-1, the complete variable domain is DAGVTQSPTHLIKTRGQQVTLRCSPKSGHDTVSWYQQALGQGPQFIFQYYEEEERQRGNFPDRFSGHQFPNYSSELNVNALLLGDSALYLCASSLYRLAGAYNEQFFGPGTRLTVL.

Here the CDR3 DNA reads TGTGCCAGCAGCTCGGTAGCGGGAGCGGTGAGTGAGCAGTACTTC. Its protein product is CASSSVAGAVSEQYF. This chain joins TRBV7-2 and TRBJ2-5, with 9 bases lining up with TRBD2. The CDR3 loop spans 15 amino acids. V lost 4 bases to trimming and J lost 11 bases; unmatched junction nucleotides: 14. The germline V gene has CDR1 SGHTA and CDR2 FQGNSA. Full variable domain (outside the CDR3, taken from reference TRBV7-2 and TRBJ2-5): GAGVSQSPSNKVTEKGKDVELRCDPISGHTALYWYRQSLGQGLEFLIYFQGNSAPDKSGLPSDRFSAERTGGSVSTLTIQRTQQEDSAVYLCASSSVAGAVSEQYFGPGTRLLVL.

This clonotype was observed a handful of times. This chain links TRBV5-1 with TRBJ2-7; D unclear. CDR3 size: 15 residues. The V end lost 4 bases, the J end lost 3 bases, and 17 bases lay between the germline ends. The V gene's germline CDR1 is SGHRS and CDR2 YFSETQ. The CDR3 DNA follows: TGCGCCAGCAGCCACTCAGATCAGGATGTCTACGAGCAGTACTTC. Its translation: CASSHSDQDVYEQYF.

This sequence joins TRBV6-2 or TRBV6-3 and TRBJ1-2; no reliable D call. Trimming took 0 bases from V and 0 from J, leaving 11 bases between them. The CDR3 extends over 16 amino acids. Looked up from germline, CDR1 is MNHEY and CDR2 is SVGEGT. The CDR3 region is CASSYSAVTTNYGYTF. The CDR3 DNA follows: TGTGCCAGCAGTTACTCGGCGGTTACGACTAACTATGGCTACACCTTC.

This clonotype was seen a handful of times. The V call is TRBV29-1, the J call TRBJ2-3; 10 nucleotides align to TRBD2. The CDR3 sequence is 14 residues long. Germline values: CDR1 SQVTM, CDR2 ANQGSEA. Losses at the gene ends were 6 bases for V and 0 bases for J; bases not matched to a gene: 3. The CDR3 sequence is CSVIAGGSTDTQYF. CDR3 nucleotides: TGCAGCGTGATAGCGGGAGGTAGCACAGATACGCAGTATTTT.

This chain uses TRBV20-1 with TRBJ1-2; the D gene is possibly TRBD1 (5 bases). Per the germline V gene, CDR1 is DFQATT and CDR2 is SNEGSKA (reference sequence). The CDR3 spans 12 residues. The ends were cut back, 2 bases at V and 8 bases at J, with 12 bases in the middle. In nucleotides, the CDR3 is TGCAGTGCTAGAACCCGTTGGGGGGGCTACACCTTC. Translating it yields CSARTRWGGYTF.

This chain uses TRBV11-3 with TRBJ2-3; 8 bases match TRBD2. V shed 2 bases, J shed 3 bases, and the junction held 7 bases outside the gene matches. Germline CDR1 reads SGHNT; CDR2 reads YENEEA. CDR3 length: 16 amino acids. CDR3 bases: TGTGCCAGCAGCTTATACGGGGGGGCGAGGACAGATACGCAGTATTTT. This translates into CASSLYGGARTDTQYF.

The CDR3 loop reads CASSQYDRGNQPQHF. DNA of the CDR3: TGCGCCAGCAGCCAATATGACAGGGGCAATCAGCCCCAGCATTTT. The gene calls are TRBV4-1 and TRBJ1-5, with 7 bases fitting TRBD1. This CDR3 is built from 15 residues. Germline lookup yields CDR1 MGHRA and CDR2 YSYEKL. Trimming at V came to 2 bases and at J to 2 bases, leaving 3 bases not matched to a gene.

The DNA for the CDR3 is TGCAGTGCTAGAACCTTCGGCAAATCCGACTACACCTTC. This translates into CSARTFGKSDYTF. The gene calls are TRBV20-1 and TRBJ1-2; no clear D gene. Germline CDR1 reads DFQATT; CDR2 reads SNEGSKA (reference sequence). Trimming took 2 bases from V and 10 from J, leaving 17 bases between them. The CDR3 runs 13 residues.

The chain uses TRBV20-1 and TRBJ2-1; weak D call: TRBD2 (5 bases). The germline CDR1 and CDR2 sequences are DFQATT and SNEGSKA (reference sequence). The V gene lost 0 bases and the J gene lost 9 bases, with 15 bases spanning the gap. There are 14 residues in the CDR3. CDR3 region: CSARDLSGNTEQFF. The CDR3 nucleotides are TGCAGTGCTAGAGATCTCAGCGGAAACACTGAGCAGTTCTTC.

On this clonotype: Sequence at one end of the junction differs from germline and may be a read error. The chain couples TRBV20-1 to TRBJ2-7; TRBD2 aligns across 7 bases. CDR1 is DFQATT, CDR2 SNEGSKA, per germline (reference sequence). CDR3 length: 13 residues. CDR3 in amino acids: CSARDTNWEGQDF. DNA for the CDR3: TGCAGTGCTAGGGATACCAATTGGGAGGGTCAGGACTTC.

This rearrangement joins TRBV27 to TRBJ2-1; possible D gene TRBD2, 6 bases. This CDR3 comprises 14 residues. Between the trimmed V and J ends, which lost 8 bases and 6 bases, there was a span of 17 bases. CDR1 and CDR2 (germline): MNHEY, SMNVEV (reference sequence). The CDR3 sequence: CASAPPEGFNEQFF. CDR3 nucleotides: TGTGCCAGCGCCCCCCCGGAGGGGTTCAATGAGCAGTTCTTC.

Here the CDR3 reads CASSQEAYSQSYEQYF. DNA of the CDR3: TGTGCCAGCAGCCAAGAAGCCTACTCCCAGTCCTACGAGCAGTACTTC. The genes are TRBV4-2 and TRBJ2-7; no reliable D call. Germline V gives CDR1 LGHNA, CDR2 YNFKEQ. The CDR3 consists of 16 residues. V lost 0 bases to trimming and J lost 1 base, with 13 bases between them.

The gene calls are TRBV18 and TRBJ2-5; D is unresolved. CDR3 length: 13 residues. The V end was cut by 1 base, the J end by 3 bases, with 6 bases between. Germline V gene lookup returns CDR1 KGHSH and CDR2 LQKENI. Here the CDR3 DNA reads TGTGCCAGCTCACCACGGATGGAAGAGACCCAGTACTTC. Its translation is CASSPRMEETQYF. Full variable domain (remainder filled in from reference TRBV18 and TRBJ2-5): NAGVMQNPRHLVRRRGQEARLRCSPMKGHSHVYWYRQLPEEGLKFMVYLQKENIIDESGMPKERFSAEFPKEGPSILRIQQVVRGDSAAYFCASSPRMEETQYFGPGTRLLVL.

Turning to this clonotype: This may come from a read error, since a much larger clone is one base off. J is TRBJ2-1 and V is TRBV29-1; 7 bases are shared with TRBD2. CDR3 length: 13 amino acids. With V trimmed by 5 bases and J by 7 bases, 8 bases remained unmatched. Germline values: CDR1 SQVTM, CDR2 ANQGSEA. CDR3 residues: CSVPGPAGNEQFF. CDR3 DNA sequence: TGCAGCGTTCCGGGACCAGCGGGAAATGAGCAGTTCTTC.

The gene calls are TRBV29-1 and TRBJ1-2; maybe TRBD1 (6 bases). Germline CDR1 SQVTM, CDR2 ANQGSEA. Trimming removed 8 bases from V and 5 bases from J, with 12 bases in between. This CDR3 comprises 11 residues. CDR3: CSSGGGYGYTF. The DNA of the CDR3 is TGCAGCAGCGGAGGGGGGTATGGCTACACCTTC.

This clonotype was observed a few times. This chain links TRBV28 with TRBJ2-7; 10 positions match TRBD1. The V gene's germline CDR1 is MDHEN and CDR2 SYDVKM. V was clipped by 6 bases and J by 1 base; unmatched bases: 12. The CDR3 is 17 amino acids. The CDR3 protein is CASSSLPGQGWSYEQYF. In nucleotides, the CDR3 is TGTGCCAGCAGCTCTCTCCCGGGACAGGGGTGGTCCTACGAGCAGTACTTC.